One sample yielded the 8 T cell receptor beta chains listed below, sequenced in a study of T cell repertoires in cytomegalovirus infection. TCRdb reprocessed the reads via MiXCR and lists one record per CDR3 protein. The sample holds just over 450,000 distinct CDR3 sequences; about two fifths are singletons and the top ten take about 39%. Antigens of these TCRs are unknown. The specimen was cultured PBMCs, collected from culture after CMV antigen stimulation. Receptors were obtained from a human donor in good health (CMV status not recorded). Some clones in this sample may be carry-over from other donors' samples.

The chain recombines TRBV7-2 with TRBJ2-3; 9 bases align to TRBD2. Germline CDR1 and CDR2: SGHTA and FQGNSA. The CDR3 is 17 amino acids. After removal of 3 bases from V and 2 bases from J, the junction contained 9 bases not matched to a gene. DNA of the CDR3: TGTGCCAGCAGCTTCATAGCGGGAGTGGCCCCCACAGATACGCAGTATTTT. Its translation is CASSFIAGVAPTDTQYF. Full variable domain (outside the CDR3, taken from reference TRBV7-2 and TRBJ2-3): GAGVSQSPSNKVTEKGKDVELRCDPISGHTALYWYRQSLGQGLEFLIYFQGNSAPDKSGLPSDRFSAERTGGSVSTLTIQRTQQEDSAVYLCASSFIAGVAPTDTQYFGPGTRLTVL.

V and J are TRBV20-1 and TRBJ1-6, with D possibly TRBD1 on 5 matching bases. The CDR3 sequence is 15 residues long. V was trimmed by 1 base and J by 7 bases, leaving 14 bases between them. CDR1 is DFQATT and CDR2 is SNEGSKA in the germline V gene (reference sequence). The CDR3 sequence is CSARVAGTYNSPLHF. The CDR3 DNA is TGCAGTGCTAGAGTCGCAGGGACTTACAATTCACCCCTCCACTTT.

This clonotype appeared a few times. The chain combines TRBV2 with TRBJ2-7, with D perhaps matching TRBD2 (5 bases). Trimming left V 1 base short and J 0 bases short, with 16 bases between. CDR1 and CDR2 (germline): SNHLY, FYNNEI. The CDR3 runs 17 residues. This CDR3 is CASSEGRRGGSSYEQYF. The CDR3 nucleotides are TGTGCCAGCAGTGAAGGGAGGAGAGGTGGGAGCTCCTACGAGCAGTACTTC.

This clonotype occurred a few times. In DNA form, the CDR3 reads TGTGCCAGCAGCTGGACAGGGTTGAACACTGAAGCTTTCTTT. Protein sequence: CASSWTGLNTEAFF. The chain carries TRBV12-3 or TRBV12-4 and TRBJ1-1, with 8 bases fitting TRBD1. The V gene end was trimmed by 6 bases and the J gene end by 0 bases; junction bases not matched to a gene: 3. This CDR3 spans 14 amino acids.

This clonotype was seen a handful of times. The rearrangement uses TRBV10-3 and TRBJ2-3; no clear D. The CDR3 covers 12 residues. The ends were cut back, 10 bases at V and 0 bases at J, with 8 bases in the middle. From germline, CDR1 is ENHRY and CDR2 SYGVKD. The CDR3 here is CATKDSTDTQYF. The CDR3 region has the DNA TGTGCCACCAAGGACAGCACAGATACGCAGTATTTT.

There are a few counts of this clonotype. The rearrangement uses TRBV28 and TRBJ2-1; 8 bases are a match to TRBD1. Germline loops: CDR1 MDHEN, CDR2 SYDVKM. Unmatched junction bases numbered 6, after V lost 7 bases and J lost 4 bases. The CDR3 has 14 amino acids. The CDR3 spells CASKKQGDYNEQFF. The CDR3 region has the DNA TGTGCCAGCAAGAAACAGGGGGATTACAATGAGCAGTTCTTC. Full variable domain (remainder filled in from reference TRBV28 and TRBJ2-1): DVKVTQSSRYLVKRTGEKVFLECVQDMDHENMFWYRQDPGLGLRLIYFSYDVKMKEKGDIPEGYSVSREKKERFSLILESASTNQTSMYLCASKKQGDYNEQFFGPGTRLTVL.

This clonotype was seen a few times. The chain carries TRBV28 and TRBJ1-5; D may be TRBD1 (5 bases). Germline V gene sequence: CDR1 MDHEN, CDR2 SYDVKM. With 6 bases removed from V and 2 bases from J, the gap between germline ends came to 14 bases. This CDR3 has 15 amino acids. CDR3: CASSKRGQGNQPQHF. CDR3 sequence (DNA): TGTGCCAGCAGCAAAAGGGGTCAGGGCAATCAGCCCCAGCATTTT. Combining the CDR3 with reference TRBV28 and TRBJ1-5 gives the whole variable domain DVKVTQSSRYLVKRTGEKVFLECVQDMDHENMFWYRQDPGLGLRLIYFSYDVKMKEKGDIPEGYSVSREKKERFSLILESASTNQTSMYLCASSKRGQGNQPQHFGDGTRLSIL.

This clonotype was seen many times. The chain employs TRBV7-2 and TRBJ1-2; D uncertain. Germline CDR1 is SGHTA and CDR2 is FQGNSA. CDR3 length equals 12 residues. The V and J ends lost 1 base and 3 bases respectively, with 3 bases between them. CDR3 sequence (DNA): TGTGCCAGCAGCTTAGATCACTATGGCTACACCTTC. It encodes CASSLDHYGYTF.